This TCR beta chain was identified during a study of cytomegalovirus exposure and HLA in healthy donors. Study conclusions and caveats: Data from an earlier analysis indicated that most TCR beta V segments were productive either about 87% or about 30% of the time.

PCR was performed using 60 Vbeta and 13 Jbeta primers. Only in-frame clones appear in the TCRdb table, and some are missing; sequencing was by immunoSEQ multiplex PCR. The sample shows about 160,000 clones, around 83% of them seen only once. CDR3 length: 12 amino acids. Germline V gene lookup returns CDR1 SQVTM and CDR2 ANQGSEA. Deletions cut 7 bases from V and 3 bases from J, with 9 bases between. To note about this clone: The antigen is not known.

This receptor was identified in a male donor in good health and CMV-seropositive. The chain links TRBV29-1 to TRBJ1-4; possible D gene TRBD1, 5 bases. Sequenced input: PBMCs. CDR3 in amino acids: CSGETANEKLFF. The DNA for the CDR3 is TGCAGCGGAGAGACAGCTAATGAAAAACTGTTTTTT.